This T cell receptor (beta chain) originates from a study of cytomegalovirus exposure and HLA in healthy donors. Study conclusions and caveats: In a later analysis, TCR beta V- and J-gene trimming showed a link to a missense DCLRE1C variant.

There are 14 residues in the CDR3. The germline V gene encodes CDR1 MNHNY and CDR2 SVGAGI (reference sequence). J lost 4 bases, V lost 7 bases, and 6 bases had no gene match. Everyone who donated was a healthy bone marrow donor. Worth noting for this clone: The antigen is undetermined.

Primers: 60 Vbeta forward and 13 Jbeta reverse. The table came from immunoSEQ multiplex PCR; TCRdb's copy has only in-frame clones and leaves some out. Of roughly 180,000 clones in the sample, around 79% are singletons; the top ten hold approximately 2.4%. The specimen sequenced was PBMCs. The chain employs TRBV6-6 and TRBJ1-4; 7 bases are a match to TRBD1. This receptor was taken from a female donor in good health and CMV-seronegative. CDR3 in amino acids: CASTPTGSNEKLFF. The CDR3 coding sequence is TGTGCCAGCACCCCGACAGGGAGTAATGAAAAACTGTTTTTT.